This T cell receptor beta chain originates from a study of OX40 agonist ivuxolimab in advanced cancers. Study-level points and caveats: Still undetermined is the antigen specificity of the expanded peripheral T cells. Clonal expansion among partial responders at 0.1-3.0 mg/kg ranked near the lowest. In general, CD8+ T cells held more expanded clones than CD4+ did, on average.

Only in-frame clones appear in the TCRdb table, and some are missing; sequencing was by immunoSEQ multiplex PCR. The sample lists tens of thousands of clones; around nine tenths were seen once. This CDR3 comprises 14 residues. CDR1 and CDR2 from the germline V gene are SGHDT and YYEEEE. Trimming pared 5 bases from V and 0 bases from J, leaving 8 bases between. With regard to this clone: Its antigen is undetermined.

The clonotype was recovered from an adult with an advanced solid tumor such as melanoma, head and neck, liver or kidney cancer. The chain couples TRBV5-6 to TRBJ2-2; a weak D match, TRBD1 (6 bases). The sample in question was CD4+ or CD8+ T cells sorted from blood, obtained in a trial of the OX40 agonist ivuxolimab. The CDR3 nucleotides are TGTGCCAGCAGTGGGGGCCCGAACACCGGGGAGCTGTTTTTT. This sequence encodes CASSGGPNTGELFF.